The clone carrying this T cell receptor (beta chain) was seen many times. This entry belongs to a study of CD8+CD57+ T cells in acquired aplastic anemia. TCR beta VDJ and CDR3 profiling used genomic DNA as template. One entry per CDR3 protein results from TCRdb running MiXCR on the reads. The sample carries 400,000 to 450,000 distinct CDR3 sequences, 55% to 70% recorded once. The ends lost 9 bases at V and 0 bases at J; junction bases unmatched: 7. This CDR3 contains 14 residues. Germline-derived CDR1 and CDR2 are MNHEY and SVGEGT. The V gene is TRBV6-2 or TRBV6-3, the J gene TRBJ1-1; 7 nucleotides agree with TRBD1. The receptor's source is a human donor in good health, serving as a control. What was sequenced was sorted CD4+, CD8+, or CD8+CD57+ T cells (not recorded which) from PBMCs. The CDR3 protein is CASLETGMNTEAFF. CDR3 sequence (DNA): TGTGCCAGTCTCGAGACAGGGATGAACACTGAAGCTTTCTTT.